The next 7 T cell receptor beta chains were all read from a single sample in a study of cytotoxic CD8 clonotypes in ibrutinib-treated CLL. TCRdb keeps only in-frame clones here, not all; method: immunoSEQ multiplex PCR. Of approximately 350,000 clones listed, about 61% were seen once; the top ten hold 5% to 6.5%. The sample in question was PBMCs, obtained after 36 months of ibrutinib treatment. The receptor set was obtained from a human donor with chronic lymphocytic leukemia.

This clone was seen a single time. V and J are TRBV7-2 and TRBJ2-5, with TRBD1 identical over 7 bases. The junction had 4 bases not matched to a gene; V was cut back by 0 bases and J by 0 bases. The CDR3 is made up of 16 amino acids. CDR1 is SGHTA and CDR2 is FQGNSA in the germline V gene. The CDR3 protein is CASSLAGTAYQETQYF. The CDR3, as DNA: TGTGCCAGCAGCTTAGCAGGGACAGCATACCAAGAGACCCAGTACTTC.

The rearrangement links TRBV14 to TRBJ1-2; the D gene is possibly TRBD1 (6 bases). V lost 0 bases and J 7 bases, leaving 18 bases between the germline ends. CDR3 length: 16 residues. Germline CDR1 is SGHDN and CDR2 is FVKESK. The CDR3 here is CASSQDFRQEPPGYTF. DNA for the CDR3: TGTGCCAGCAGCCAAGATTTTAGACAGGAACCTCCTGGCTACACCTTC.

The chain couples TRBV4-1 to TRBJ2-5; TRBD2 agrees at 11 bases. Germline assignment: CDR1 MGHRA and CDR2 YSYEKL. V dropped 1 base and J dropped 4; count of bases not matched to a gene: 11. The CDR3 runs 18 residues. Here the CDR3 DNA reads TGCGCCAGCAGCCAAGCGACCTTAGCGGGAGGGCCATTAGAGACCCAGTACTTC. Amino acid sequence: CASSQATLAGGPLETQYF.

This clone was found once. The rearrangement joins TRBV29-1 to TRBJ1-6; D possibly corresponds to TRBD1 (6 bases). Germline lookup yields CDR1 SQVTM and CDR2 ANQGSEA. Trimming pared 7 bases from V and 5 bases from J, leaving 15 bases between. The CDR3 covers 14 residues. DNA for the CDR3: TGCAGCGGAAGGCCGGGACAACATAATTCACCCCTCCACTTT. Translating gives CSGRPGQHNSPLHF.

The chain uses TRBV5-1 and TRBJ2-3; TRBD1 aligns across 7 bases. V lost 0 bases and J lost 5; bases outside the gene matches: 9. Per the germline V gene, CDR1 is SGHRS and CDR2 is YFSETQ. CDR3 length equals 16 residues. The CDR3 coding sequence is TGCGCCAGCAGCTTGGCCGGGACAGATCCCCTAGATACGCAGTATTTT. It translates to CASSLAGTDPLDTQYF.

The chain carries TRBV29-1 and TRBJ2-5, with 10 bases identical to TRBD2. Germline CDR1 reads SQVTM; CDR2 reads ANQGSEA. V was pared by 4 bases and J by 4 bases, with 18 bases of the junction left unmatched. The CDR3 contains 18 residues. The DNA for the CDR3 is TGCAGCGTTGTCTTCATCGTATGGCAGCGGGGGGGAATAGAGACCCAGTACTTC. It specifies CSVVFIVWQRGGIETQYF.

The chain links TRBV15 to TRBJ2-5; D is undetermined. With 5 bases removed from V and 3 bases from J, the gap between germline ends came to 13 bases. Germline-derived CDR1 and CDR2 are LNHNV and YYDKDF (reference sequence). This CDR3 is 14 amino acids long. CDR3 region: CATSPTVTEETQYF. DNA for the CDR3: TGTGCCACCAGCCCGACCGTAACGGAAGAGACCCAGTACTTC.